Listed below are T cell receptor beta chains from one sample, sequenced in a study of Ad26.COV2.S vaccination and SARS-CoV-2 variants. Sequencing was performed with immunoSEQ multiplex PCR; in TCRdb, only in-frame clones are kept and a portion is missing. This table has about 350,000 clones, around nine tenths appearing once. Source: peripheral blood, taken in a trial of Ad26.COV2.S vaccine versus placebo. Every receptor here comes from a person aged 18-65 years who received the Ad26.COV2.S COVID-19 vaccine or a placebo. Each CDR3 is given with its conserved first and last residue. D genes are given only for firm matches. For some rows the clone size is stated as once, few or many, or as a class when expanded; others skip it.

j_call	d_call	v_call	clone_size	cdr3_aa	cdr3_nt
TRBJ1-4	NA	TRBV5-1	NA	CASSRGTAEKLFF	TGCGCCAGCAGCCGCGGGACGGCCGAAAAACTGTTTTTT
TRBJ2-7	NA	TRBV28	NA	CASSFPPSSYEQYF	TGTGCCAGCAGTTTCCCCCCGAGCTCCTACGAGCAGTACTTC
TRBJ1-1	TRBD1	TRBV7-8	few	CASSKTGGVTNTEAFF	TGTGCCAGCAGCAAAACAGGGGGCGTAACGAACACTGAAGCTTTCTTT
TRBJ2-7	NA	TRBV5-1	NA	CASSPSVAPAYEQYF	TGCGCCAGCAGTCCCTCCGTAGCGCCAGCCTACGAGCAGTACTTC
TRBJ2-1	TRBD2	TRBV7-9	once	CASSLVGGRVSYNEQFF	TGTGCCAGCAGCTTAGTCGGCGGGAGGGTCTCCTACAATGAGCAGTTCTTC
TRBJ2-2	NA	TRBV6-5	NA	CASSSTGTGELFF	TGTGCCAGCAGTTCGACGGGCACCGGGGAGCTGTTTTTT
TRBJ2-7	NA	TRBV7-2	NA	CASSLERRYEQYF	TGTGCCAGCAGCTTAGAGCGTAGGTACGAGCAGTACTTC
TRBJ2-2	NA	TRBV7-2	NA	CASSLAGLTGELFF	TGTGCCAGCAGCTTAGCGGGGCTCACCGGGGAGCTGTTTTTT
TRBJ2-3	TRBD2	TRBV5-4	NA	CASSDPVTSPTDTQYF	TGTGCCAGCAGCGACCCAGTGACTAGCCCCACAGATACGCAGTATTTT
TRBJ2-1	NA	TRBV6-5	once	CASSYAAASSYNEQFF	TGTGCCAGCAGTTACGCGGCCGCTAGCTCCTACAATGAGCAGTTCTTC
TRBJ2-5	NA	TRBV20-1	few	CSASPGQETQYF	TGCAGTGCTAGTCCCGGGCAAGAGACCCAGTACTTC
TRBJ2-7	TRBD2	TRBV9	NA	CASSPRDYSYEQYF	TGTGCCAGCAGCCCCCGGGACTACTCCTACGAGCAGTACTTC
TRBJ1-3	NA	TRBV6-6	NA	CASSYSPRSGNTIYF	TGTGCCAGCAGTTACTCGCCGCGCTCTGGAAACACCATATATTTT
TRBJ2-1	TRBD1	TRBV7-2	once	CASSERQGGNEQFF	TGTGCCAGCAGCGAGCGACAGGGCGGCAATGAGCAGTTCTTC